Listed below are T cell receptor beta chains from one sample, sequenced in a study of OX40 agonist ivuxolimab in advanced cancers. Measured with immunoSEQ multiplex PCR; TCRdb has only the in-frame clones, and not every one. The sample contains approximately 69,000 clones, approximately 82% of which appear only once. The sequenced sample was CD4+ or CD8+ T cells sorted from blood, obtained in a trial of the OX40 agonist ivuxolimab. These receptors were obtained from an adult with an advanced solid tumor such as melanoma, head and neck, liver or kidney cancer. The CDR3 runs from the conserved cysteine through the conserved F or W. A D gene is named only where the DNA matches it firmly. Expanded clones are given a class, and other clones once, few, many or no size at all.

CDR3nt: TGTGCCAGCAGCTTCGCGATAGCGACTGGACAGGCTGGAAACACCATATATTTT; CDR3aa: CASSFAIATGQAGNTIYF; d_gene: TRBD1; abundance: -; v_gene: TRBV7-2; j_gene: TRBJ1-3
CDR3nt: TGCGCCAGCAGCTTGGCCACGGGGGGTTACTATGGCTACACCTTC; CDR3aa: CASSLATGGYYGYTF; d_gene: -; abundance: -; v_gene: TRBV5-1; j_gene: TRBJ1-2
CDR3nt: TGTGCCAGCTCACTCGGGACGGCGAACACCGGGGAGCTGTTTTTT; CDR3aa: CASSLGTANTGELFF; d_gene: -; abundance: -; v_gene: TRBV18; j_gene: TRBJ2-2
CDR3nt: TGTGCCAGCTCACCCTTGACCCGAAGCACCGGGGAGCTGTTTTTT; CDR3aa: CASSPLTRSTGELFF; d_gene: -; abundance: -; v_gene: TRBV18; j_gene: TRBJ2-2
CDR3nt: TGTGCCAGCGGGCGGGACCCGAGCTCCTACAATGAGCAGTTCTTC; CDR3aa: CASGRDPSSYNEQFF; d_gene: -; abundance: once; v_gene: TRBV11-2; j_gene: TRBJ2-1
CDR3nt: TGCACCAGCAGCCAGCCGCGATCGGGGGTTAGGGGAAACACCATATATTTT; CDR3aa: CTSSQPRSGVRGNTIYF; d_gene: -; abundance: -; v_gene: TRBV1; j_gene: TRBJ1-3
CDR3nt: TGTGCCAGCGAGAGGCGCGCGAACACCGGGGAGCTGTTTTTT; CDR3aa: CASERRANTGELFF; d_gene: -; abundance: -; v_gene: TRBV6-5; j_gene: TRBJ2-2
CDR3nt: TGCGCCAGCAGCTTGGGCGACAGTATGAACACTGAAGCTTTCTTT; CDR3aa: CASSLGDSMNTEAFF; d_gene: -; abundance: -; v_gene: TRBV5-1; j_gene: TRBJ1-1
CDR3nt: TGTGCCAGCATACCAGGGGGACACTCCTATAATTCACCCCTCCACTTT; CDR3aa: CASIPGGHSYNSPLHF; d_gene: TRBD1; abundance: -; v_gene: TRBV28; j_gene: TRBJ1-6
CDR3nt: TGTGCCAGCAGCTTGGGGGGGAAGACCACAGATACGCAGTATTTT; CDR3aa: CASSLGGKTTDTQYF; d_gene: -; abundance: -; v_gene: TRBV5-5; j_gene: TRBJ2-3
CDR3nt: TGTGCCAGCAGCTCGACTAGCGGGGGGGCCGGAGAGACCCAGTACTTC; CDR3aa: CASSSTSGGAGETQYF; d_gene: TRBD2; abundance: -; v_gene: TRBV5-4; j_gene: TRBJ2-5
CDR3nt: TGTGCCAGCTCACCACCGGGGCAGCCCACCGGGGAGCTGTTTTTT; CDR3aa: CASSPPGQPTGELFF; d_gene: -; abundance: -; v_gene: TRBV18; j_gene: TRBJ2-2
CDR3nt: TGTGCCAGCAGCGTAGTGGGTGGCTATGGTGGCTACACCTTC; CDR3aa: CASSVVGGYGGYTF; d_gene: -; abundance: -; v_gene: TRBV9; j_gene: TRBJ1-2
CDR3nt: TGTGCCAGCTCACCGGGGGTAGATGGGGCCAACGTCCTGACTTTC; CDR3aa: CASSPGVDGANVLTF; d_gene: -; abundance: -; v_gene: TRBV18; j_gene: TRBJ2-6
CDR3nt: TGTGCCAGCACTGAGGCGGGGCGCGAGACCCAGTACTTC; CDR3aa: CASTEAGRETQYF; d_gene: -; abundance: -; v_gene: TRBV2; j_gene: TRBJ2-5
CDR3nt: TGTGCCATCAGGGACAATATCGATACTGAAGCTTTCTTT; CDR3aa: CAIRDNIDTEAFF; d_gene: -; abundance: few; v_gene: TRBV10-3; j_gene: TRBJ1-1
CDR3nt: TGTGCCAGCAGCTTAGTGGGGGCACAAGAGAACACTGAAGCTTTCTTT; CDR3aa: CASSLVGAQENTEAFF; d_gene: -; abundance: -; v_gene: TRBV7-3; j_gene: TRBJ1-1
CDR3nt: TGTGCCAGCAGCTTGGCGGGCGGTGAGACCCAGTACTTC; CDR3aa: CASSLAGGETQYF; d_gene: -; abundance: -; v_gene: TRBV7-2; j_gene: TRBJ2-5
CDR3nt: TGTGCCAGCAGTTACTCGACACAGGGCCCCGTCCTGACTTTC; CDR3aa: CASSYSTQGPVLTF; d_gene: -; abundance: -; v_gene: TRBV6-6; j_gene: TRBJ2-6
CDR3nt: TGTGCCAGCCTACCTGGGGACCGGAACACTGAAGCTTTCTTT; CDR3aa: CASLPGDRNTEAFF; d_gene: -; abundance: -; v_gene: TRBV6-6; j_gene: TRBJ1-1
CDR3nt: TGTGCCAGCAGTTACTCGATGGACCGTTTCAATTCACCCCTCCACTTT; CDR3aa: CASSYSMDRFNSPLHF; d_gene: -; abundance: -; v_gene: TRBV6-5; j_gene: TRBJ1-6
CDR3nt: TGTGCCAGCAGTGCGGGACTAGCGGGGGGGCAGGAGACCCAGTACTTC; CDR3aa: CASSAGLAGGQETQYF; d_gene: TRBD2; abundance: -; v_gene: TRBV9; j_gene: TRBJ2-5
CDR3nt: TGTGCCAGCAGCTTTAGCCGGGACAGGGTCAACACCGGGGAGCTGTTTTTT; CDR3aa: CASSFSRDRVNTGELFF; d_gene: TRBD1; abundance: -; v_gene: TRBV7-2; j_gene: TRBJ2-2
CDR3nt: TGTGCCAGCCAACAGGTGATCAATTCACCCCTCCACTTT; CDR3aa: CASQQVINSPLHF; d_gene: -; abundance: -; v_gene: TRBV6-6; j_gene: TRBJ1-6
CDR3nt: TGTGCCAGCAGTGCGGCAGCCGGCACTGAAGCTTTCTTT; CDR3aa: CASSAAAGTEAFF; d_gene: -; abundance: -; v_gene: TRBV2; j_gene: TRBJ1-1
CDR3nt: TGTGCCAGCAGTTATGGACCAGGGGAGGCCGGGGAGCTGTTTTTT; CDR3aa: CASSYGPGEAGELFF; d_gene: -; abundance: -; v_gene: TRBV6-6; j_gene: TRBJ2-2
CDR3nt: TGTGCCAGCAGTGAGACCCCCGGGAACACTGAAGCTTTCTTT; CDR3aa: CASSETPGNTEAFF; d_gene: -; abundance: -; v_gene: TRBV6-4; j_gene: TRBJ1-1
CDR3nt: TGTGCCAGCAGCTTAGGTTATCAGAAAGAGACCCAGTACTTC; CDR3aa: CASSLGYQKETQYF; d_gene: -; abundance: -; v_gene: TRBV7-6; j_gene: TRBJ2-5
CDR3nt: TGTGCCAGCTCACCCGGGAAGCGGGGTGCTGCAGATACGCAGTATTTT; CDR3aa: CASSPGKRGAADTQYF; d_gene: TRBD2; abundance: -; v_gene: TRBV18; j_gene: TRBJ2-3
CDR3nt: TGTGCTAGTGGTTTGAGGGAAGAGACCCAGTACTTC; CDR3aa: CASGLREETQYF; d_gene: -; abundance: -; v_gene: TRBV12-5; j_gene: TRBJ2-5
CDR3nt: TGTGCCAGCAGTTACTTGGGGAACACTGAAGCTTTCTTT; CDR3aa: CASSYLGNTEAFF; d_gene: -; abundance: -; v_gene: TRBV6-6; j_gene: TRBJ1-1
CDR3nt: TGTGCCAGCTCACCTCGGACTAGGGGAGAAACCGGGGAGCTGTTTTTT; CDR3aa: CASSPRTRGETGELFF; d_gene: TRBD2; abundance: -; v_gene: TRBV18; j_gene: TRBJ2-2
CDR3nt: TGTGCCAGCAGCTCCTCGACAGATTATAATTCACCCCTCCACTTT; CDR3aa: CASSSSTDYNSPLHF; d_gene: -; abundance: -; v_gene: TRBV13; j_gene: TRBJ1-6
CDR3nt: TGTGCCAGCAGCATACTACAGGGGGCAAGCTACGAGCAGTACTTC; CDR3aa: CASSILQGASYEQYF; d_gene: TRBD1; abundance: -; v_gene: TRBV11-3; j_gene: TRBJ2-7
CDR3nt: TGCGCCAGCAGCCACCAGCGGGGGGTACAGTACGAGCAGTACTTC; CDR3aa: CASSHQRGVQYEQYF; d_gene: TRBD2; abundance: -; v_gene: TRBV4-1; j_gene: TRBJ2-7
CDR3nt: TGTGCCAGCAGCTTGGGGTTCGCCGACTATGGCTACACCTTC; CDR3aa: CASSLGFADYGYTF; d_gene: -; abundance: -; v_gene: TRBV5-6; j_gene: TRBJ1-2
CDR3nt: TGTGCCAGCAGCTTGGGTGGGGGGTCAGATACGCAGTATTTT; CDR3aa: CASSLGGGSDTQYF; d_gene: -; abundance: -; v_gene: TRBV5-6; j_gene: TRBJ2-3
CDR3nt: TGTGCCAGCAGCACCCACGGACTAGCGGGGGTAACCACAGATACGCAGTATTTT; CDR3aa: CASSTHGLAGVTTDTQYF; d_gene: TRBD2; abundance: once; v_gene: TRBV11-2; j_gene: TRBJ2-3
CDR3nt: TGTGCCAGCAGCCTAGTGGATGGGCCCTATGGCTACACCTTC; CDR3aa: CASSLVDGPYGYTF; d_gene: -; abundance: -; v_gene: TRBV14; j_gene: TRBJ1-2
CDR3nt: TGTGCCAGCGGACAGGGACAGTCGAACACAGATACGCAGTATTTT; CDR3aa: CASGQGQSNTDTQYF; d_gene: TRBD1; abundance: -; v_gene: TRBV6-6; j_gene: TRBJ2-3
CDR3nt: TGTGCCAGCAGTCGGACCGGGACAGTCGGAAACACCATATATTTT; CDR3aa: CASSRTGTVGNTIYF; d_gene: TRBD1; abundance: few; v_gene: TRBV27; j_gene: TRBJ1-3
CDR3nt: TGTGCCAGCAGTCCCGGGGGACTATCAACCTACAATGAGCAGTTCTTC; CDR3aa: CASSPGGLSTYNEQFF; d_gene: TRBD2; abundance: -; v_gene: TRBV7-8; j_gene: TRBJ2-1
CDR3nt: TGTGCCAGCAGTTTAACGGTAGGGGTTGGGAATCAGCCCCAGCATTTT; CDR3aa: CASSLTVGVGNQPQHF; d_gene: -; abundance: few; v_gene: TRBV28; j_gene: TRBJ1-5